These T cell receptor beta chains were read from a single sample in a study of T cell repertoires in cytomegalovirus infection. TCRdb passed the reads through MiXCR, listing each CDR3 protein once. The sample records 680,000 or so distinct CDR3 sequences, 35% being singletons. Specimen: PBMCs. The source is a human donor in good health (CMV status not recorded). Some clones in this sample may be carry-over from other donors' samples. CDR3s include the opening cysteine and the closing phenylalanine or tryptophan. A D gene is named only where the DNA matches it firmly. The size entry is marked missing in some rows and otherwise reads once, few, many or a size class.

>few|TRBV28|TRBJ2-2|TRBD2
CASSLLPAGGGYGGELFF
TGTGCCAGCAGTCTTTTGCCGGCGGGAGGTGGGTACGGCGGGGAGCTGTTTTTT
>once|TRBV28|TRBJ2-7|.
CASHTPLGQHYEQYF
TGTGCCAGCCATACCCCCCTAGGACAACACTACGAGCAGTACTTC
>many|TRBV7-9|TRBJ2-3|.
CASSFGGGRTDTQYF
TGTGCCAGCAGCTTTGGCGGAGGAAGGACAGATACGCAGTATTTT
>.|TRBV20-1|TRBJ2-7|TRBD2
CSAPTPGTSGTYEQYF
TGCAGTGCTCCTACTCCCGGGACTAGCGGGACCTACGAGCAGTACTTC
>many|TRBV7-8|TRBJ2-1|.
CASSLARVNEQFF
TGTGCCAGCAGCTTAGCGCGGGTGAATGAGCAGTTCTTC
>.|TRBV6-5|TRBJ2-7|.
CASSYPGRNEQYF
TGTGCCAGCAGTTACCCGGGGAGGAACGAGCAGTACTTC
>few|TRBV20-1|TRBJ2-7|.
CSARAPLATYEQYF
TGCAGTGCTAGGGCGCCACTCGCCACCTACGAGCAGTACTTC
>many|TRBV2|TRBJ2-7|.
CASSENLGNEQYF
TGTGCCAGCAGTGAAAATCTGGGAAACGAGCAGTACTTC
>few|TRBV12-3/TRBV12-4|TRBJ1-2|.
CASSSKGKGNGYTF
TGTGCCAGCAGTTCAAAGGGAAAAGGAAATGGCTACACCTTC
>few|TRBV28|TRBJ1-2|.
CASSNRPASYGYTF
TGTGCCAGCAGTAATAGACCCGCATCCTATGGCTACACCTTC
>.|TRBV7-9|TRBJ1-6|.
CASSETTGSYNSPLHF
TGTGCCAGCAGCGAAACAACAGGTTCCTATAATTCACCCCTCCACTTT
>few|TRBV11-2|TRBJ2-3|.
CASTSQGYTQYF
TGTGCCAGCACCTCCCAGGGGTATACGCAGTATTTT
>few|TRBV29-1|TRBJ1-5|TRBD1
CSVATGSGQPQHF
TGCAGCGTGGCGACAGGGTCGGGTCAGCCCCAGCATTTT
>.|TRBV10-3|TRBJ2-2|TRBD2
CAIKTTSGRTGELFF
TGTGCCATCAAAACAACTAGCGGGAGAACCGGGGAGCTGTTTTTT
>.|TRBV6-1|TRBJ1-1|.
CASILRQAMNTEAFF
TGTGCCAGCATCCTACGACAGGCCATGAACACTGAAGCTTTCTTT
>.|TRBV7-9|TRBJ2-3|TRBD1
CASSLLTTGDTDTQYF
TGTGCCAGCAGCTTGCTTACGACAGGGGACACAGATACGCAGTATTTT
>few|TRBV12-3/TRBV12-4|TRBJ2-7|.
CASRADRTPHEQYF
TGTGCCAGCAGGGCTGACAGGACCCCCCACGAGCAGTACTTC
>.|TRBV12-3/TRBV12-4|TRBJ2-3|TRBD2
CASSFLQAGVVTQYF
TGTGCCAGCAGTTTTTTGCAAGCGGGAGTAGTTACGCAGTATTTT
>.|TRBV28|TRBJ2-7|TRBD1
CASSFRTGIIYEQYF
TGTGCCAGCAGTTTCCGGACAGGGATAATCTACGAGCAGTACTTC
>.|TRBV5-5|TRBJ2-1|.
CASSNSPALRGNEQFF
TGTGCCAGCAGCAACTCCCCGGCCCTAAGGGGTAATGAGCAGTTCTTC
>few|TRBV6-2/TRBV6-3|TRBJ2-7|TRBD2
CASSMGLAGEQYF
TGTGCCAGCAGTATGGGACTAGCGGGCGAGCAGTACTTC
>few|TRBV19|TRBJ2-5|TRBD2
CASSIMAGGGETQYF
TGTGCCAGTAGTATTATGGCGGGAGGAGGAGAGACCCAGTACTTC